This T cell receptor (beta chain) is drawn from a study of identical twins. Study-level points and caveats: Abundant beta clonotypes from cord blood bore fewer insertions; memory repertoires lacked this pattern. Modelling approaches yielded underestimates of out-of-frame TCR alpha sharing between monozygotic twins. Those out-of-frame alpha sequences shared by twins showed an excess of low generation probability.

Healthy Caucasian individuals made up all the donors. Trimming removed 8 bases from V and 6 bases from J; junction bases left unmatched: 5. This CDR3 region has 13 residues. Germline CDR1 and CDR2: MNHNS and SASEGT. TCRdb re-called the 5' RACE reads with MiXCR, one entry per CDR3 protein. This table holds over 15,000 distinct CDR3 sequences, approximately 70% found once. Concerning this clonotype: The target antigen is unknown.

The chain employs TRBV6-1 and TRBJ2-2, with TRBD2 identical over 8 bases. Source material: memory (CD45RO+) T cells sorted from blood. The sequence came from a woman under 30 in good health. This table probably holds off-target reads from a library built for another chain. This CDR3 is CASGLAMAGELFF. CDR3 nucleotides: TGTGCCAGCGGACTAGCCATGGCCGGGGAGCTGTTTTTT.